Given below is one T cell receptor beta chain in context. The antigen is not known. The sample's time point: week 35, safety follow-up. Each vaccine dose was 300 ug of mutant IDH1 20-mer peptide, with topical imiquimod. The donors had new WHO grade 3 or 4 astrocytomas; these were IDH1-mutant and ATRX-lost. The data originate from a study of a mutant IDH1 vaccine in newly diagnosed glioma. In the study overall: Treated individuals were around 60% male and about 40% female, averaging about 42 years of age. Earlier treatment was radiotherapy, temozolomide, or both, with most getting both. The week-35 safety follow-up was V12, and the week-47 study end was V13.

The repertoire was sequenced with immunoSEQ multiplex PCR; TCRdb's copy has only in-frame clones and lacks some. The sample has around 45,000 clones, approximately 90% seen once; the top ten hold 5.7%. This CDR3 contains 17 residues. V was shortened by 3 bases and J by 1 base, with 18 bases between the two germline ends. Germline CDR1 LGHNA, CDR2 YSLEER. The sequence was collected from a woman in her 40s with glioma. This chain joins TRBV4-3 and TRBJ1-2, with a possible D match to TRBD1 (5 bases). Sequencing was performed on PBMCs, taken from a glioma patient whose treatment included an IDH1 peptide vaccine. CDR3 sequence: CASSQSRANQGNYGYTF. CDR3 DNA sequence: TGCGCCAGCAGCCAGTCTAGGGCCAACCAGGGTAACTATGGCTACACCTTC.